These 8 T cell receptor beta chains originate from one sample sequenced in a study of T cell repertoires in cytomegalovirus infection (dated 2019 in TCRdb). The run used an Illumina HiSeq 1500. The raw public reads went through TCRdb reprocessing: fastp at Q25, MiXCR clone calling, in-frame beta chains kept. CDR3 protein sequences are deduplicated, and each keeps its most common genes and DNA. A total of 150,000 to 200,000 distinct CDR3 sequences appear in this sample, 28% of them only once. The leading ten clones occupy about 31% of the sample. The material sequenced was PBMCs. Receptor source: a human donor in good health (CMV status not recorded). Some clones in this sample may be carry-over from other donors' samples.

This clonotype was recorded many times. The chain has TRBV29-1 and TRBJ1-4, with D unresolved. Germline V gene lookup returns CDR1 SQVTM and CDR2 ANQGSEA. The CDR3 spans 10 residues. Deletions cut 8 bases from V and 4 bases from J, with 5 bases between. CDR3 coding DNA: TGCAGCTTCTATAATGAAAAACTGTTTTTT. Amino acids: CSFYNEKLFF.

J is TRBJ1-2 and V is TRBV3-1; D unresolved. Germline V gives CDR1 LGHDT, CDR2 YNNKEL (reference sequence). Trimming took 0 bases from V and 4 from J, leaving 12 bases between them. The CDR3 has 15 amino acids. CDR3 bases: TGTGCCAGCAGCCAAGAAGGAACACGCTCCTATGGCTACACCTTC. Its translation: CASSQEGTRSYGYTF. Together with reference TRBV3-1 and TRBJ1-2, the CDR3 gives the full variable domain: DTAVSQTPKYLVTQMGNDKSIKCEQNLGHDTMYWYKQDSKKFLKIMFSYNNKELIINETVPNRFSPKSPDKAHLNLHINSLELGDSAVYFCASSQEGTRSYGYTFGSGTRLTVV.

The chain uses TRBV9 and TRBJ2-2; D may be TRBD2 (5 bases). The germline V and J ends were trimmed by 0 bases and 5 bases, with 11 bases remaining between them. The CDR3 contains 15 residues. Germline lookup yields CDR1 SGDLS and CDR2 YYNGEE. The CDR3 bases are TGTGCCAGCAGCGTAGGATCCGGGAAGACCGGGGAGCTGTTTTTT. Residues: CASSVGSGKTGELFF.

As to this clonotype: A much larger clone sits a single nucleotide away, making a read error possible. The chain carries TRBV7-2 and TRBJ2-5; maybe TRBD1 (6 bases). This CDR3 has 13 amino acids. Trimming stripped 5 bases from V and 4 bases from J, with 11 bases between. CDR1 and CDR2 from the germline V gene are SGHTA and FQGNSA. The CDR3 DNA reads TGTGCCAGCAGCCAAATCAGGGGAGAGACCCAGTACTTC. Protein: CASSQIRGETQYF. The variable domain in full, with the rest retrieved from reference TRBV7-2 and TRBJ2-5, is GAGVSQSPSNKVTEKGKDVELRCDPISGHTALYWYRQSLGQGLEFLIYFQGNSAPDKSGLPSDRFSAERTGGSVSTLTIQRTQQEDSAVYLCASSQIRGETQYFGPGTRLLVL.

This clonotype was seen only a few times. For the CDR3, the DNA is TGTGCCAGCAGCTTAAACAGCCAGTCCTACGAGCAGTACTTC. Protein product: CASSLNSQSYEQYF. The rearrangement uses TRBV7-3 and TRBJ2-7; D uncertain. Germline V gene sequence: CDR1 SGHTA, CDR2 FQGTGA. The CDR3 has 14 amino acids. V was trimmed by 1 base and J by 1 base, leaving 8 bases between them.

This clonotype has only a few counts. The chain employs TRBV7-9 and TRBJ1-1; the D is unclear. V shed 3 bases and J shed 1 base, with 3 bases lying between them. The V gene's germline CDR1 is SEHNR and CDR2 FQNEAQ (reference sequence). CDR3 length: 12 amino acids. The CDR3 here is CASSFQNTEAFF. CDR3 sequence (DNA): TGTGCCAGCAGCTTCCAGAACACTGAAGCTTTCTTT.

Only a few counts were recorded for this clonotype. This rearrangement joins TRBV3-1 to TRBJ2-5; D uncertain. Germline lookup yields CDR1 LGHDT and CDR2 YNNKEL (reference sequence). The V gene lost 0 bases and the J gene lost 4 bases, with 12 bases spanning the gap. This CDR3 contains 15 residues. CDR3 amino acids: CASSQDRAVAETQYF. As DNA, the CDR3 is TGTGCCAGCAGCCAAGACCGTGCGGTAGCAGAGACCCAGTACTTC.

The rearrangement uses TRBV18 and TRBJ1-5, with D uncertain. Germline-derived CDR1 and CDR2 are KGHSH and LQKENI. The CDR3 length is 13 residues. Trimming removed 1 base from V and 8 bases from J, with 9 bases in between. CDR3 in DNA: TGTGCCAGCTCACCACGGGAGGGTGAGCCCCAGCATTTT. Translating gives CASSPREGEPQHF. The entire variable domain, with the rest obtained from reference TRBV18 and TRBJ1-5, is as follows: NAGVMQNPRHLVRRRGQEARLRCSPMKGHSHVYWYRQLPEEGLKFMVYLQKENIIDESGMPKERFSAEFPKEGPSILRIQQVVRGDSAAYFCASSPREGEPQHFGDGTRLSIL.